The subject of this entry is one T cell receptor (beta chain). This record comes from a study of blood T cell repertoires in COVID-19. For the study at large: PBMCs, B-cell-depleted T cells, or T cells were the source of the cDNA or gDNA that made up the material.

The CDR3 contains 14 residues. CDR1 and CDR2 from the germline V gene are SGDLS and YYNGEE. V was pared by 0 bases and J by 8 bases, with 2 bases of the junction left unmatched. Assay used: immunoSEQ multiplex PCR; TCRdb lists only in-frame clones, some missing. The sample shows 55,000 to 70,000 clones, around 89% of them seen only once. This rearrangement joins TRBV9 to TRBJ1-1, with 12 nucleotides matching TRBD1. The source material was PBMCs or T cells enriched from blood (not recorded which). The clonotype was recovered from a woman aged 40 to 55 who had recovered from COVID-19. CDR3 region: CASSVGDRGREAFF. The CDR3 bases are TGTGCCAGCAGCGTAGGGGACAGGGGGCGAGAAGCTTTCTTT.